This TCR beta chain was captured by sequencing in a study of T cell repertoires in cytomegalovirus infection. As for the study in general: HLA-B-restricted CMV epitopes that are well studied were used alongside recently identified HLA-C-restricted ones.

This CDR3 has 14 amino acids. V was clipped by 8 bases and J by 0 bases, with 14 bases between them. In germline, CDR1 is LNHNV, CDR2 YYDKDF (reference sequence). TCRdb passed the reads through MiXCR, listing each CDR3 protein once. This sample has approximately 50,000 distinct CDR3 sequences, with 20% found just once. Study conclusions and caveats: Totalled public TCR beta family frequency picked out people who carried CMV plus the relevant HLA. Predominance within the ex vivo response was attributable to HLA-C-restricted CMV-specific TCR beta clonotypes.

About this clonotype: What it binds is unknown.

The chain is built from TRBV15 and TRBJ2-7; D perhaps matches TRBD1 (6 bases). The source is a human donor in good health (CMV status not recorded). Some clones in this sample may be carry-over from other donors' samples. The material was CD8+ T cells from cultured PBMCs, obtained from culture after CMV antigen stimulation. CDR3: CATSEGGFSYEQYF. CDR3 DNA sequence: TGTGCCACCTCGGAAGGGGGTTTCTCCTACGAGCAGTACTTC.